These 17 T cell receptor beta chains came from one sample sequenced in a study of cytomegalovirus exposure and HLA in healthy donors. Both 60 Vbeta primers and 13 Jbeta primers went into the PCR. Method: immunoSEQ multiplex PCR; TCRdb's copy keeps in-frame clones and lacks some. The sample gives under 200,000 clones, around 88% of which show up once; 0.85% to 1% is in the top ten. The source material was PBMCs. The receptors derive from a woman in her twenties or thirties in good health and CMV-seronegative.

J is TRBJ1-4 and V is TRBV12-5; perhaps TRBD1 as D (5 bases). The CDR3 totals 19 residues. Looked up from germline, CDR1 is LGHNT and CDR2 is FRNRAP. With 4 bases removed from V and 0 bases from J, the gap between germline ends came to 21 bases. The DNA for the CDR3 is TGTGCTAGTGGTTCGCCTCAAAATCAGGGATCTGCAACTAATGAAAAACTGTTTTTT. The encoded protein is CASGSPQNQGSATNEKLFF.

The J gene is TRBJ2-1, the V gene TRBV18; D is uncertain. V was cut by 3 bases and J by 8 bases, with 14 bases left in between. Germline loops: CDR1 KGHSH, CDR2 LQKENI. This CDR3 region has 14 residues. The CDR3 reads CASSPWQQVDEQFF. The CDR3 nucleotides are TGTGCCAGCTCACCTTGGCAGCAGGTAGATGAGCAGTTCTTC.

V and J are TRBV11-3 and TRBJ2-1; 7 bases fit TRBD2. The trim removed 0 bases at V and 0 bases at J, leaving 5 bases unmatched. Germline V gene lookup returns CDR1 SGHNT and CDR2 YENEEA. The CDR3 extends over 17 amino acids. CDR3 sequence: CASSLDVAGISYNEQFF. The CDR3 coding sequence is TGTGCCAGCAGCTTAGACGTAGCGGGTATCTCCTACAATGAGCAGTTCTTC.

CDR3 sequence (DNA): TGTGCCAGCAGCAAATTTAGTCACAGGGGGCTCGCGGACACCATATATTTT. It codes for CASSKFSHRGLADTIYF. The genes are TRBV7-9 and TRBJ1-3; 9 bases agree with TRBD1. Germline V lookup: CDR1 SEHNR, CDR2 FQNEAQ (reference sequence). V lost 5 bases and J lost 8; bases outside the gene matches: 16. The CDR3 consists of 17 residues.

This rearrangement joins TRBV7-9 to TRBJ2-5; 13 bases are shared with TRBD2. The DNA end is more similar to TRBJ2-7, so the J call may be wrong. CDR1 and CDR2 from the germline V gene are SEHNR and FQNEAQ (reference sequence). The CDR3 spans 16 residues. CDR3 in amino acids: CASSFTSGRGGYEQYF. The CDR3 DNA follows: TGTGCCAGCAGCTTTACTAGCGGGAGGGGGGGCTACGAGCAGTACTTC.

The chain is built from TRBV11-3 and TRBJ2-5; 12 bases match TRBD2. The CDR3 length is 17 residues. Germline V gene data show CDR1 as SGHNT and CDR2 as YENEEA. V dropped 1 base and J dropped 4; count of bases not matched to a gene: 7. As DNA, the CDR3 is TGTGCCAGCAGCTTAGGGGTGACTAGCGGGAGTACAGAGACCCAGTACTTC. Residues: CASSLGVTSGSTETQYF.

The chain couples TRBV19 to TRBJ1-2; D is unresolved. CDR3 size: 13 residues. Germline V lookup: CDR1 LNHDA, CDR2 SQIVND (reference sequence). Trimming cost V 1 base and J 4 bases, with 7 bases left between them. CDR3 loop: CASSIAQSYGYTF. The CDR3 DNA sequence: TGTGCCAGTAGTATAGCCCAGTCCTATGGCTACACCTTC.

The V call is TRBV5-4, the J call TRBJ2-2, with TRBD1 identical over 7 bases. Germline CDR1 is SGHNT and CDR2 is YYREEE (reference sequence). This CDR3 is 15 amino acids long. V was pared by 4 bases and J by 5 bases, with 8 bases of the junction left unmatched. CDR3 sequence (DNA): TGTGCCAGCAGCCAAGGGGGCAGTTTGACCGGGGAGCTGTTTTTT. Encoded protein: CASSQGGSLTGELFF.

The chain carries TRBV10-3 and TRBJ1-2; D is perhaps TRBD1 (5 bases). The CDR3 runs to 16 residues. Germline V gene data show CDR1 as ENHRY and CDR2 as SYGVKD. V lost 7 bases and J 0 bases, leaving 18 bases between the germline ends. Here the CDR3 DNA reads TGTGCCATCAATTTAGGCAGGGACTACCCTAACTATGGCTACACCTTC. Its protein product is CAINLGRDYPNYGYTF.

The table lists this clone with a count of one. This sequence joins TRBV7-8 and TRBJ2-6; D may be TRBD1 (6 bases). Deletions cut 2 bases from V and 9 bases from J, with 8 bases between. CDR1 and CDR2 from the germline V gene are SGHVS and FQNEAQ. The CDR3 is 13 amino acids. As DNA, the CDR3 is TGTGCCAGCAGCTTAAGGGGGTACAACGTCCTGACTTTC. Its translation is CASSLRGYNVLTF.

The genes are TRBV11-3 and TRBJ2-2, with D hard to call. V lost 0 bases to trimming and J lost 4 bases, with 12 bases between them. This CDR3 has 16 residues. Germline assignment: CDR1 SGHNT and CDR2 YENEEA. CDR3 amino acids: CASSLEVGPATGELFF. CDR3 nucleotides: TGTGCCAGCAGCTTAGAGGTGGGCCCAGCCACCGGGGAGCTGTTTTTT. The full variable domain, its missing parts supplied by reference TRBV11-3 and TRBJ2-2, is EAGVVQSPRYKIIEKKQPVAFWCNPISGHNTLYWYLQNLGQGPELLIRYENEEAVDDSQLPKDRFSAERLKGVDSTLKIQPAELGDSAVYLCASSLEVGPATGELFFGEGSRLTVL.

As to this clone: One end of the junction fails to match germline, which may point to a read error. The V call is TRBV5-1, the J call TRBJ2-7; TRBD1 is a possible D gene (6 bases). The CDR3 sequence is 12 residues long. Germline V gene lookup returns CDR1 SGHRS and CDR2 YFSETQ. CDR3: CVSSLEGGEQYF. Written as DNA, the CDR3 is TGCGTCAGCAGCTTGGAAGGGGGCGAGCAGTACTTC. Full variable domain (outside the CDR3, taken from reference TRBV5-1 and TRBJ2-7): KAGVTQTPRYLIKTRGQQVTLSCSPISGHRSVSWYQQTPGQGLQFLFEYFSETQRNKGNFPGRFSGRQFSNSRSEMNVSTLELGDSALYLCVSSLEGGEQYFGPGTRLTVT.

The CDR3 region has the DNA TGTGCCAGTAGAAGCAGGGCAACGTACGAGCAGTACTTC. Translating it yields CASRSRATYEQYF. The J gene is TRBJ2-7, the V gene TRBV28, with D maybe TRBD1 (5 bases). Germline-derived CDR1 and CDR2 are MDHEN and SYDVKM. Trimming cost V 9 bases and J 4 bases, with 16 bases left between them. This CDR3 region has 13 residues. Full variable domain (rest looked up from reference TRBV28 and TRBJ2-7): DVKVTQSSRYLVKRTGEKVFLECVQDMDHENMFWYRQDPGLGLRLIYFSYDVKMKEKGDIPEGYSVSREKKERFSLILESASTNQTSMYLCASRSRATYEQYFGPGTRLTVT.

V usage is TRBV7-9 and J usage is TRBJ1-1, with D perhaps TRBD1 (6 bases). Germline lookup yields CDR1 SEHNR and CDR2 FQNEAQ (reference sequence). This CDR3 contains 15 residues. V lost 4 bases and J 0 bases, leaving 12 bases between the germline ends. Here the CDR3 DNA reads TGTGCCAGCAGCTCTATACAGGGTATGAACACTGAAGCTTTCTTT. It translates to CASSSIQGMNTEAFF.

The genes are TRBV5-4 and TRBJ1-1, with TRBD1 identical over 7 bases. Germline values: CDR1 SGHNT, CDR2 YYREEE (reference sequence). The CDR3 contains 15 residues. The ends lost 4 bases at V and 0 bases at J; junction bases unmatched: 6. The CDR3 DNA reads TGTGCCAGCAGCGCGGGACAGCGAGTGAACACTGAAGCTTTCTTT. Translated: CASSAGQRVNTEAFF.

CDR3 residues: CASRMGQNTEAFF. The CDR3 nucleotides are TGTGCCAGCAGAATGGGACAAAACACTGAAGCTTTCTTT. This rearrangement joins TRBV2 to TRBJ1-1; the D gene is possibly TRBD1 (6 bases). The CDR3 covers 13 residues. CDR1 is SNHLY, CDR2 FYNNEI, per germline. Deletions cut 6 bases from V and 2 bases from J, with 10 bases between.

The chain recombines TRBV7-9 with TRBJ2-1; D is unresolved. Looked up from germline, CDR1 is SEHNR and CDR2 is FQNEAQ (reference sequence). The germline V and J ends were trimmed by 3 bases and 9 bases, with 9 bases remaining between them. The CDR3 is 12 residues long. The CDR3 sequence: CASSFLQIEQFF. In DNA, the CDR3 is TGTGCCAGCAGCTTCTTACAGATTGAGCAGTTCTTC.